This T cell receptor (beta chain) was recorded in a study of cytotoxic CD8 clonotypes in ibrutinib-treated CLL. In the study overall: Mean values per sample were hundreds of thousands of productive templates and under 100,000 productive rearrangements. Broader study findings: Stable or contracted on treatment, public clonotypes were also uncommon. Clonality went up at the time of ibrutinib response, stayed stable in sustained remission, and later dropped back toward its baseline level at progression. Sampling of sustained-remission and progressing patients occurred at differing times.

Sequenced by immunoSEQ multiplex PCR; TCRdb stores in-frame clones only, minus some. Among over 250,000 clones, around 69% were seen once, and the ten largest hold roughly 6%. A word on this clone: The antigen is undetermined.

This CDR3 comprises 14 residues. Deletions cut 3 bases from V and 7 bases from J, with 12 bases between. Germline CDR1 is SGHVS and CDR2 is FQNEAQ. The origin of this receptor is a human donor with chronic lymphocytic leukemia. Sequenced material: PBMCs, taken at disease progression, from a patient treated with ibrutinib. The chain has TRBV7-8 and TRBJ2-2; no clear D gene. CDR3 nucleotides: TGTGCCAGCAGCTTTAAGCTAGTCGGCGGGGAGCTGTTTTTT. It encodes CASSFKLVGGELFF.